The rows below give T cell receptor beta chains drawn from one sample of a study of Graves' ophthalmopathy and Graves' hyperthyroidism. TCRdb ran MiXCR on the multiplex PCR reads and lists one entry per CDR3 protein. This sample has about 1.2 million distinct CDR3 sequences, with 35% to 40% found just once. The sample consisted of peripheral blood or thyroid tissue (not recorded which). All receptors derive from an adult man with Graves' hyperthyroidism. The CDR3 runs from the conserved cysteine through the conserved F or W. A D gene is named only where the DNA matches it firmly. The listing skips clone size in some rows; elsewhere it reads once, few, many or a size class.

v_gene	abundance	d_gene	j_gene	CDR3nt	CDR3aa
TRBV18	NA	TRBD2	TRBJ2-5	TGTGCCAGCTCACCAAGCCCGACTAGCGGAGAGACCCAGTACTTC	CASSPSPTSGETQYF
TRBV29-1	NA	NA	TRBJ1-1	TGCAGCGGCGCTAGGCGGGGGGACACTGAAGCTTTCTTT	CSGARRGDTEAFF
TRBV9	NA	NA	TRBJ2-5	TGTGCCAGCAGTCCTTTAGGGCACGGCGCTCAAGAGACCCAGTACTTC	CASSPLGHGAQETQYF
TRBV29-1	NA	TRBD1	TRBJ1-6	TGCAGCGTGGGACAGGGCGGTTCTTCACCCCTCCACTTT	CSVGQGGSSPLHF
TRBV5-1	once	NA	TRBJ2-5	TGCGCCAGCCAATTCACCGGGGCCATACAAGAGACCCAGTACTTC	CASQFTGAIQETQYF
TRBV24-1	few	NA	TRBJ2-3	TGTGCCACCAGTGATCCCGCGGACTGGGTTCGGACGCAGTATTTT	CATSDPADWVRTQYF
TRBV18	NA	NA	TRBJ1-6	TGTGCCAGCTCAACGACAACTGGGAAGGGGAATAATTCACCCCTCCACTTT	CASSTTTGKGNNSPLHF
TRBV5-1	NA	TRBD2	TRBJ2-3	TGCGCCAGCAGCTTGGGACTAGCGGCTAGCACAGATACGCAGTATTTT	CASSLGLAASTDTQYF
TRBV10-3	many	NA	TRBJ1-1	TGTGCCATCACAAGGCAGTGGGAGAACACTGAAGCTTTCTTT	CAITRQWENTEAFF
TRBV6-5	NA	NA	TRBJ2-7	TGTGCCAGCAGTTCCCTAGGGGCGGAGCAGTACTTC	CASSSLGAEQYF
TRBV2	few	NA	TRBJ1-5	TGTGCCAGCAGTCAAGGGGGATTTAGCAATCAGCCCCAGCATTTT	CASSQGGFSNQPQHF
TRBV7-9	many	NA	TRBJ1-1	TGTGCCAGCAGCTTCGAAAGTGAAGCTTTCTTT	CASSFESEAFF
TRBV24-1	once	TRBD1	TRBJ1-4	TGTGCCACCAGTGATTTGACAGGGGTGTCCTACAATGAAAAACTGTTTTTT	CATSDLTGVSYNEKLFF
TRBV19	NA	TRBD1	TRBJ2-7	TGTGCCAGTAGCCGGACAGGGCAGCGGTACGAGCAGTACTTC	CASSRTGQRYEQYF
TRBV3-1	few	NA	TRBJ1-2	TGTGCCAGCAGCCAAGCGGGGGGCTATGCTGGCTACACCTTC	CASSQAGGYAGYTF
TRBV10-3	NA	NA	TRBJ1-4	TGTGCCATCAGTGTGGAGTTGAATGAAAAACTGTTTTTT	CAISVELNEKLFF
TRBV10-2	many	NA	TRBJ1-6	TGCGCCACCCGGGACCCAGATTCACCCCTCCACTTT	CATRDPDSPLHF